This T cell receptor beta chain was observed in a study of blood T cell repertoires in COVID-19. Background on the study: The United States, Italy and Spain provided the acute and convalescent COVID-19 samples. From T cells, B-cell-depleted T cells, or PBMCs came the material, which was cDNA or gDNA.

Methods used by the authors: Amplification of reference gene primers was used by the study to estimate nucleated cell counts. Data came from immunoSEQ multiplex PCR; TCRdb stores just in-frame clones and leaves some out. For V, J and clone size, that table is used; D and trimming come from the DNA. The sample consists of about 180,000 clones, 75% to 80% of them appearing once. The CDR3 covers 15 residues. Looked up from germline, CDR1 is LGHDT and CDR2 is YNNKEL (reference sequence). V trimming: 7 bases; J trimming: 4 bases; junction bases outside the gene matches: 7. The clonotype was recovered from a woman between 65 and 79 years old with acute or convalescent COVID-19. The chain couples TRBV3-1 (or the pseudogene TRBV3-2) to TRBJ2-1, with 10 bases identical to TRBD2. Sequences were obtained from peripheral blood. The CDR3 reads CASTGASGRYNEQFF. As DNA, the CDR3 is TGTGCCAGCACAGGCGCTAGCGGGAGATACAATGAGCAGTTCTTC.